This T cell receptor (beta chain) was identified in a study of blood T cells in healthy people across ages. Alongside a J-beta primer mix, a sample-barcoded 5' primer served in a second PCR lasting roughly 6 to 11 cycles. Each cDNA molecule was tagged by a template-switch adaptor with 12 random nucleotides. MiXCR, run by TCRdb on the 5' RACE reads, gives a single entry per CDR3 protein. This sample has around 990,000 distinct CDR3 sequences, with 20% to 25% found just once. CDR1 and CDR2 (germline): SGHTA, FQGNSA. V lost 3 bases to trimming and J lost 5 bases; unmatched junction nucleotides: 7. The CDR3 runs 16 residues. The data were also submitted as part of a second study, on T cells of mothers and their children.

The TCR was taken from a girl aged 2-10 years in good health. The chain links TRBV7-2 to TRBJ2-3, with 11 bases that match TRBD2. Sample: blood. In DNA form, the CDR3 reads TGTGCCAGCAGCTTTCCTAGCGGGGGGCTGAGAGATACGCAGTATTTT. Translation: CASSFPSGGLRDTQYF.